One and the same sample provided the 16 T cell receptor beta chains below, sequenced in a study of OX40 agonist ivuxolimab in advanced cancers. Produced via immunoSEQ multiplex PCR; TCRdb's table is partial and in-frame only. Here the sample spans about 25,000 clones, roughly 85% being singletons. Sequencing used CD4+ or CD8+ T cells sorted from blood, obtained in a trial of the OX40 agonist ivuxolimab. These receptors all come from an adult with an advanced solid tumor such as melanoma, head and neck, liver or kidney cancer.

This clone was picked up one time. The chain is built from TRBV13 and TRBJ2-3, with D perhaps matching TRBD2 (6 bases). The V gene lost 4 bases and the J gene lost 2 bases, with 13 bases spanning the gap. Germline values: CDR1 PRHDT, CDR2 FYEKMQ (reference sequence). This CDR3 has 15 residues. The CDR3 sequence: CASSSGTSVTDTQYF. CDR3 nucleotide sequence: TGTGCCAGCAGCTCCGGGACTTCCGTCACAGATACGCAGTATTTT.

This chain links TRBV2 with TRBJ2-3, with TRBD2 identical over 14 bases. There are 17 residues in the CDR3. V shed 5 bases and J 5 bases; nucleotides not matched to a gene: 9. Germline CDR1 and CDR2: SNHLY and FYNNEI. The CDR3 loop is CASSRGTSGGNRDTQYF. The CDR3 nucleotides are TGTGCCAGCAGTAGAGGGACTAGCGGGGGTAACAGAGATACGCAGTATTTT.

This clone was counted once. This chain connects TRBV28 to TRBJ2-7; 10 bases match TRBD1. The J segment lost 6 bases and the V segment lost 3 bases, leaving 5 bases of the junction unmatched. This CDR3 comprises 14 residues. Germline CDR1 is MDHEN and CDR2 is SYDVKM. The CDR3 bases are TGTGCCAGCAGTTTCGTGGACAGGGGGGGCGAGCAGTACTTC. This gives the protein CASSFVDRGGEQYF.

This chain joins TRBV5-6 and TRBJ2-7; the D call may be TRBD1 or TRBD2 (5 bases each). V lost 0 bases and J lost 7, with 8 bases in between. Germline V gives CDR1 SGHDT, CDR2 YYEEEE. The CDR3 is 12 residues long. The DNA for the CDR3 is TGTGCCAGCAGCTTGGAGGGACCTGAGCAGTACTTC. Protein: CASSLEGPEQYF.

J is TRBJ1-1 and V is TRBV2, with D perhaps TRBD1 (5 bases). Per germline, CDR1 SNHLY and CDR2 FYNNEI. V was shortened by 5 bases and J by 3 bases, with 13 bases between the two germline ends. This CDR3 comprises 14 residues. The CDR3 reads CASSQIQGYTEAFF. In nucleotides, the CDR3 is TGTGCCAGCAGTCAAATTCAGGGCTACACTGAAGCTTTCTTT.

The chain couples TRBV4-1 to TRBJ2-5, with D perhaps assigned TRBD1 or TRBD2 (5 bases each). Germline V gene sequence: CDR1 MGHRA, CDR2 YSYEKL. The length of the CDR3 is 15 residues. Trimming took 1 base from V and 0 from J, leaving 9 bases between them. The CDR3 DNA is TGCGCCAGCAGCCAAGGCAGGGAGTACCAAGAGACCCAGTACTTC. This encodes CASSQGREYQETQYF.

This clone was recorded once. CDR3 coding DNA: TGTGCCAGCAGCTTGAAGCCCCTTGGGCAGGATGAAGAGACCCAGTACTTC. It encodes CASSLKPLGQDEETQYF. The chain uses TRBV13 and TRBJ2-5; unclear D gene. V lost 3 bases and J lost 3, with 20 bases in between. This CDR3 is built from 17 residues. Looked up from germline, CDR1 is PRHDT and CDR2 is FYEKMQ (reference sequence).

This chain links TRBV10-3 with TRBJ1-4, with D possibly being TRBD1 (5 bases). The CDR3 runs to 16 residues. Germline CDR1 and CDR2: ENHRY and SYGVKD. V was pared by 0 bases and J by 8 bases, with 16 bases between. The chain's CDR3 is CAISESQDAQGEKLFF. The CDR3 bases are TGTGCCATCAGTGAGTCGCAGGACGCCCAGGGAGAAAAACTGTTTTTT.

The chain employs TRBV9 and TRBJ2-3, with 14 bases that match TRBD2. The CDR3 length is 17 residues. J gave up 1 base and V 4 bases, and 5 bases lay outside the gene matches. CDR1 and CDR2 from the germline V gene are SGDLS and YYNGEE. DNA for the CDR3: TGTGCCAGCAGCCCTGGGACTAGCGGGAGCCGCACAGATACGCAGTATTTT. Amino acid sequence: CASSPGTSGSRTDTQYF.

This clone was recorded only once. The rearrangement links TRBV6-6 to TRBJ2-1; possible D gene TRBD2, 5 bases. V dropped 6 bases and J dropped 0 bases, with 12 bases sitting between them. The CDR3 extends over 15 amino acids. Per germline, CDR1 MNHNY and CDR2 SVGAGI (reference sequence). For the CDR3, the DNA is TGTGCCAGCAGCCCGGACTCGAGCTCCTACAATGAGCAGTTCTTC. Protein sequence: CASSPDSSSYNEQFF.

The chain joins TRBV19 to TRBJ2-7; D may match TRBD1 or TRBD2 (5 bases each). The length of the CDR3 is 12 residues. The germline V gene has CDR1 LNHDA and CDR2 SQIVND (reference sequence). V shed 5 bases and J shed 12 bases, with 17 bases lying between them. CDR3 sequence (DNA): TGTGCCAGTAGTGCCGGGACGGCCGGAATGTACTTC. As protein: CASSAGTAGMYF.

J is TRBJ2-7 and V is TRBV19; D is ambiguous. The CDR3 has 12 amino acids. Germline loops: CDR1 LNHDA, CDR2 SQIVND (reference sequence). Trimming removed 3 bases at V and 5 bases at J, with 8 bases between. CDR3 nucleotide sequence: TGTGCCAGTAGTATTGGGCCGGACGAGCAGTACTTC. Translating it yields CASSIGPDEQYF.

This rearrangement joins TRBV27 to TRBJ2-1; D is ambiguous. The CDR3 extends over 16 amino acids. From germline, CDR1 is MNHEY and CDR2 SMNVEV (reference sequence). The V end lost 6 bases, the J end lost 5 bases, and 20 bases lay between the germline ends. This CDR3 reads CASSLDNGYLNNEQFF. The CDR3 region has the DNA TGTGCCAGCAGCCTGGATAACGGGTACTTGAACAATGAGCAGTTCTTC.

This clone appeared a few times. The J gene is TRBJ2-3, the V gene TRBV5-5, with 11 bases lining up with TRBD2. Unmatched junction bases numbered 10, after V lost 2 bases and J lost 2 bases. This CDR3 comprises 18 residues. From germline, CDR1 is SGHKS and CDR2 YYEKEE (reference sequence). CDR3 in DNA: TGTGCCAGCAGCTTTGCGCTAGCGGGAGGAGGGGACACAGATACGCAGTATTTT. Translated, it gives CASSFALAGGGDTDTQYF.

The J gene is TRBJ2-3, the V gene TRBV10-3, with D hard to call. Germline CDR1 ENHRY, CDR2 SYGVKD. V was clipped by 3 bases and J by 1 base, with 8 bases between them. The CDR3 contains 14 residues. DNA of the CDR3: TGTGCCATCAGTGAACCTAGGGGCACAGATACGCAGTATTTT. Translated: CAISEPRGTDTQYF.

V gene TRBV2 combines with J gene TRBJ2-3; D may be TRBD2 (6 bases). Germline lookup yields CDR1 SNHLY and CDR2 FYNNEI. V lost 3 bases to trimming and J lost 2 bases, with 15 bases between them. The CDR3 sequence is 16 residues long. CDR3 bases: TGTGCCAGCAGTGAGGAGGGCTCAGGCAACACAGATACGCAGTATTTT. Residues: CASSEEGSGNTDTQYF.